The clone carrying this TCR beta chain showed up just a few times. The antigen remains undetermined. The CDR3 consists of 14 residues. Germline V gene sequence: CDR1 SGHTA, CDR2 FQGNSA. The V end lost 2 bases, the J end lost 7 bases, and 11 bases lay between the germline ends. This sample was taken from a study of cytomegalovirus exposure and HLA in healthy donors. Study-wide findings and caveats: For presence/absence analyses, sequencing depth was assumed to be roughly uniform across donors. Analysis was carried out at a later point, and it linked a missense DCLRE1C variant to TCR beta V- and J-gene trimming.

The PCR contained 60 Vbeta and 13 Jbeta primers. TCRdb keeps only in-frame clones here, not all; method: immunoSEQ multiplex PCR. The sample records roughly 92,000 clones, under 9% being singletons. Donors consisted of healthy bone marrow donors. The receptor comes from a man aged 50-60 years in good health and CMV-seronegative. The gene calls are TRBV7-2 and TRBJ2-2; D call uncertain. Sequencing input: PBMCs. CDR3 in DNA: TGTGCCAGCAGCTTAATAGAGCTGGTCGGGGAGCTGTTTTTT. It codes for CASSLIELVGELFF.